This T cell receptor (beta chain) comes out of a study of blood T cell repertoires in COVID-19 (dated by TCRdb to 2018 to 2021). Looking at the study overall: The collaborator samples originated in the United States, Italy and Spain and spanned the acute and convalescent phases of COVID-19. Deeply sampled blood TCRbeta repertoires from subjects exposed to, actively infected with, or recovered from COVID-19 were included in the dataset. Where available, HLA class I and class II types were taken from metadata supplied by the sample provider and were not determined by assay-based typing. The samples were drawn from the first 160 participants of the ongoing ImmuneRACE study and from 1,254 subjects provided by 6 global collaborators. A de-identified subject ID, COVID-19 status, age in years and sex were almost always included in the sample metadata. The repertoires were made available in a free public database intended to serve as a resource for research on the immune response to SARS-CoV-2. The material from the prospective study consisted of cDNA or gDNA derived from T cells, B-cell-depleted T cells, or PBMCs. Study-level results and caveats: How much clinical and demographic metadata was included differed by source and by participant, and the metadata was provided uncurated.

CDR1 and CDR2 (SGHNT, YYREEE) derive from the germline V gene (reference sequence). The CDR3 sequence runs 8 residues, both termini included. A few counts support this clone. What this receptor recognizes is not known. This likely comes from a read error, as the CDR3 has no conserved phenylalanine or tryptophan at its end. The limits of the CDR3 on the DNA are not certain, so only TCRdb's listed CDR3 is given. The collaborating institutions used their own protocols to collect whole blood in K2EDTA tubes. Collaborator samples were shipped for TCRbeta analysis as frozen whole blood, isolated PBMCs, or DNA extracted from either sample type. TCRbeta CDR3 regions were amplified from genomic DNA using the immunoSEQ Assay, a bias-controlled multiplex PCR. The paper's processing steps were these. Nucleated cell counts per sample were estimated from amplification of reference gene primers within the assay. Sequence reads were collapsed and filtered to measure the absolute abundance of every unique TCRbeta CDR3 rearrangement. For each sample, productive Simpson clonality was calculated as the square root of Simpson's diversity index across productive rearrangements. The table was pulled from immuneACCESS by TCRdb, which kept in-frame rearrangements only. Such tables lose some clones; where checked, under half of the loss comes from unresolved V genes, and the rest has no known cause. Clonal size and the V and J genes are those of that table, whereas D and trimming came from the DNA. This sample lists 25,000 to 35,000 clones; 84% were detected once. Less than 15% of the sample is in the top ten clones.

The rearrangement joined TRBV5-4 to TRBJ1-1. The origin of this receptor is a human donor in a cohort sampled during active COVID-19. Sequencing was done on a sample of peripheral blood. The CDR3 here reads CASSGGES.